This is a list of T cell receptor beta chains from one sample in a study of cytomegalovirus exposure and HLA in healthy donors. Sequencing used immunoSEQ multiplex PCR; TCRdb keeps in-frame clones, though not all of them. The sample has about 110,000 clones, approximately 80% seen once. Source material: PBMCs. These receptors all stem from a man in his fifties in good health and CMV-seronegative. The CDR3 runs from the conserved cysteine through the conserved F or W. Each record gives: D gene, J gene, clone size, V gene, CDR3 protein, CDR3 DNA. A D gene is named only where the DNA matches it firmly. Not every row has a clone size; where given, it reads once, few, many or a size class.

NA,TRBJ2-1,once,TRBV19,CASTQRGTDNEQFF,TGTGCCAGTACCCAAAGGGGCACAGACAATGAGCAGTTCTTC
NA,TRBJ1-1,NA,TRBV9,CASSAYSNTEAFF,TGTGCCAGCAGCGCTTACAGTAACACTGAAGCTTTCTTT
NA,TRBJ2-6,NA,TRBV9,CASSVGHSGANVLTF,TGTGCCAGCAGCGTAGGGCACTCTGGGGCCAACGTCCTGACTTTC
NA,TRBJ1-5,few,TRBV4-3,CASSSTRYSNQPQHF,TGCGCCAGCAGCTCGACACGCTATAGCAATCAGCCCCAGCATTTT
NA,TRBJ2-5,NA,TRBV7-9,CASSLGGQQETQYF,TGTGCCAGCAGCTTGGGGGGACAGCAAGAGACCCAGTACTTC
NA,TRBJ1-1,NA,TRBV2,CASMAGFTEAFF,TGTGCCAGCATGGCAGGGTTCACTGAAGCTTTCTTT
NA,TRBJ2-7,NA,TRBV4-1,CASSQGQGSEQYF,TGCGCCAGCAGCCAAGGCCAGGGGTCCGAGCAGTACTTC
TRBD1,TRBJ1-2,NA,TRBV28,CASRLPTGGHYGYTF,TGTGCCAGCAGGCTCCCGACAGGGGGCCACTATGGCTACACCTTC
NA,TRBJ1-3,NA,TRBV19,CASSPPRRSSGNTIYF,TGTGCCAGTAGTCCCCCCCGACGGAGCTCTGGAAACACCATATATTTT
NA,TRBJ2-2,NA,TRBV29-1,CSCMGARTGELFF,TGCAGCTGCATGGGGGCGAGGACCGGGGAGCTGTTTTTT
TRBD2,TRBJ2-5,few,TRBV30,CAWRRGGTETQYF,TGTGCCTGGAGGCGGGGGGGCACCGAGACCCAGTACTTC
TRBD1,TRBJ1-1,few,TRBV29-1,CSVSPGGDTEAFF,TGCAGCGTCTCTCCAGGGGGCGACACTGAAGCTTTCTTT
NA,TRBJ2-1,NA,TRBV7-3,CASSPPQGNEQFF,TGTGCCAGCAGCCCCCCTCAGGGGAATGAGCAGTTCTTC
NA,TRBJ2-3,NA,TRBV6-5,CASSYSGFTDTQYF,TGTGCCAGCAGTTATAGCGGATTCACAGATACGCAGTATTTT
NA,TRBJ1-2,NA,TRBV7-7,CASSLIWPGYTF,TGTGCTAGCAGCTTAATATGGCCTGGCTACACCTTC
TRBD2,TRBJ2-3,NA,TRBV5-8,CASSLGGGGSTDTQYF,TGTGCCAGCAGCTTAGGTGGCGGGGGGAGCACAGATACGCAGTATTTT
NA,TRBJ1-1,NA,TRBV6-1,CASSPRGQRQPEAFF,TGTGCCAGCAGCCCTAGAGGGCAGCGGCAACCTGAAGCTTTCTTT
TRBD2,TRBJ2-1,NA,TRBV4-3,CASSQGEGGQHNEQFF,TGCGCCAGCAGCCAAGGGGAGGGAGGCCAACACAATGAGCAGTTCTTC
TRBD2,TRBJ2-3,NA,TRBV27,CASSLDGGYTDTQYF,TGTGCCAGCAGTTTAGACGGGGGGTACACAGATACGCAGTATTTT
NA,TRBJ2-1,NA,TRBV5-1,CASNSLGDANNEQFF,TGCGCCAGCAACTCATTGGGAGACGCCAACAATGAGCAGTTCTTC
NA,TRBJ2-4,NA,TRBV5-1,CASSLDLDTAKNIQYF,TGCGCCAGCAGCTTGGACCTCGACACTGCTAAAAACATTCAGTACTTC
NA,TRBJ2-1,NA,TRBV29-1,CSVAGIVGWEQFF,TGCAGCGTTGCCGGGATCGTAGGTTGGGAGCAGTTCTTC
NA,TRBJ1-6,NA,TRBV5-1,CASSRSSIGGSSPLHF,TGCGCCAGCAGCCGCAGCAGCATCGGGGGGTCATCACCCCTCCACTTT
TRBD2,TRBJ2-3,NA,TRBV7-8,CASSPTLARLSTDTQYF,TGTGCCAGCAGCCCAACACTAGCGCGCCTTAGCACAGATACGCAGTATTTT
NA,TRBJ2-7,NA,TRBV7-3,CASSLTGGEQYF,TGTGCCAGCAGCTTAACGGGAGGCGAGCAGTACTTC
TRBD1,TRBJ1-4,NA,TRBV25-1,CASTPPTGDNEKLFF,TGTGCCAGCACCCCTCCAACAGGGGATAATGAAAAACTGTTTTTT
TRBD2,TRBJ2-7,NA,TRBV2,CASRKGLAGRKRYF,TGTGCCAGCAGGAAGGGACTAGCGGGGCGAAAGAGGTACTTC
NA,TRBJ2-7,NA,TRBV2,CASRRNRDSAYEQYF,TGTGCCAGCAGACGAAACCGGGACTCGGCCTACGAGCAGTACTTC
TRBD1,TRBJ2-5,few,TRBV7-9,CASRAGQGEETQYF,TGTGCCAGCAGGGCGGGACAGGGGGAAGAGACCCAGTACTTC
NA,TRBJ2-5,NA,TRBV6-6,CASSEGVGETQYF,TGTGCCAGCTCTGAAGGGGTGGGCGAGACCCAGTACTTC
NA,TRBJ1-2,NA,TRBV6-5,CATVSSSNYGYTF,TGTGCCACCGTTTCGTCTTCTAACTATGGCTACACCTTC
NA,TRBJ2-1,few,TRBV5-1,CASSLESGSNNEQFF,TGCGCCAGCAGCTTGGAGTCCGGGAGCAACAATGAGCAGTTCTTC
TRBD1,TRBJ2-7,NA,TRBV30,CAWATGGEFYEQYF,TGTGCCTGGGCCACAGGGGGCGAGTTCTACGAGCAGTACTTC
NA,TRBJ1-4,NA,TRBV4-3,CASSQDRGLGTTNEKLFF,TGCGCCAGCAGCCAAGATCGGGGACTAGGAACAACTAATGAAAAACTGTTTTTT
NA,TRBJ1-3,NA,TRBV15,CATSRDRQLSGNTIYF,TGTGCCACCAGCAGAGATCGACAGCTCTCTGGAAACACCATATATTTT
NA,TRBJ2-7,NA,TRBV15,CATSIGGQFYEQYF,TGTGCCACCAGCATTGGAGGACAGTTCTACGAGCAGTACTTC
NA,TRBJ2-7,NA,TRBV27,CASSLSGDGQYF,TGTGCCAGCAGTTTATCCGGGGATGGGCAGTACTTC